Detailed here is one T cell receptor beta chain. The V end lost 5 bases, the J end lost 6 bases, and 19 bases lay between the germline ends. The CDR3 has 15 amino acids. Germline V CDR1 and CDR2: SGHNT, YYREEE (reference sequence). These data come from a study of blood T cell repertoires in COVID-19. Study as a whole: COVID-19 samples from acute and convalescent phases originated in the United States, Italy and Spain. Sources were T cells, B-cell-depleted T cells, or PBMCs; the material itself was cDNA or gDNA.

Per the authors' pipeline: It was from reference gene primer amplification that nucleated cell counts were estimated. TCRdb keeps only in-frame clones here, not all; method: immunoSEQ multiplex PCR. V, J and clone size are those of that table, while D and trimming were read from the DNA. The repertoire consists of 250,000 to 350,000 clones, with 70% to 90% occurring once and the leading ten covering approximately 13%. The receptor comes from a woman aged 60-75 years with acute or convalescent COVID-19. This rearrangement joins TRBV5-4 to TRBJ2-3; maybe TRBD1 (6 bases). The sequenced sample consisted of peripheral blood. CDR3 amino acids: CASRPTGRAQDTQYF. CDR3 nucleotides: TGTGCCAGCAGACCGACAGGAAGAGCGCAGGATACGCAGTATTTT.